Listed below are T cell receptor beta chains from one sample, sequenced in a study of OX40 agonist ivuxolimab in advanced cancers. Clones were read by immunoSEQ multiplex PCR, and TCRdb kept only the in-frame ones, dropping some. The top ten clones hold under 35% of a sample with 20,000 to 30,000 clones, about nine tenths of them seen once. The sequencing here drew on CD4+ or CD8+ T cells sorted from blood, taken in a trial of the OX40 agonist ivuxolimab. These receptors were taken from an adult with an advanced solid tumor such as melanoma, head and neck, liver or kidney cancer. Each CDR3 is given without its conserved first and last residue.

CDR3: ASSGRTATNEKLF
V: TRBV2

CDR3: ASSLDGYGYT
V: TRBV7-2

CDR3: ASRAPVGSAYEQY
V: TRBV28

CDR3: ASRYDTSTDTQY
V: TRBV5-1

CDR3: ASSPRTVSSYNEQF
V: TRBV10-2

CDR3: ASSPLGLAGGNTGELF
V: TRBV5-6

CDR3: AWRWRADTQY
V: TRBV30

CDR3: ASSFGLGTDTQY
V: TRBV5-5

CDR3: ASSQDPGRPQH
V: TRBV4-3

CDR3: ASSLIVNTEAF
V: TRBV28

CDR3: ASSERSSYEQY
V: TRBV13

CDR3: ASSRTGGQGY
V: TRBV2

CDR3: ASSLGQGTEQY
V: TRBV7-2

CDR3: ASSLDWGQGYSGYT
V: TRBV7-8

CDR3: ATRRGLGPEAF
V: TRBV15

CDR3: ASSPLGGAAKNIQY
V: TRBV28

CDR3: ASRLTPMGTGELF
V: TRBV7-2

CDR3: ASSYSTGGAYEQY
V: TRBV6-5

CDR3: SVESLAGKNEQF
V: TRBV29-1

CDR3: ASSPSINVLT
V: TRBV2

CDR3: ASSNELDQPQH
V: TRBV6-4

CDR3: ASRLTGENYGYT
V: TRBV2

CDR3: ASSLPYPGPNSPLH
V: TRBV27

CDR3: ASSPRAGTGYQNEQF
V: TRBV7-2

CDR3: ASSLARGGGETQY
V: TRBV5-4

CDR3: ASSPPMIAKNIQY
V: TRBV18

CDR3: ASTRGRANTEAF
V: TRBV19

CDR3: ASSSGGPHTDTQY
V: TRBV7-7

CDR3: ASREGGEETQY
V: TRBV19

CDR3: ASTDREPYEQY
V: TRBV11-2

CDR3: ASSGLTDTQY
V: TRBV6-5

CDR3: SAPASGTEAF
V: TRBV29-1

CDR3: ASSLAGGRGTDTQY
V: TRBV7-9

CDR3: ASRSGFSYEQY
V: TRBV2

CDR3: ASSLGLAVYEQY
V: TRBV7-9

CDR3: ASRRQGITDTQY
V: TRBV6-1

CDR3: ASSPGQGPDTQY
V: TRBV7-2

CDR3: ASRKSGVEQF
V: TRBV28

CDR3: ASSQAAADTQY
V: TRBV4-2

CDR3: ASSQDLATYYNEQF
V: TRBV4-3

CDR3: ASGLPPKVWGEDTEAF
V: TRBV12-5

CDR3: ASSESTGGEQY
V: TRBV10-2

CDR3: ASSTDNEKLF
V: TRBV28

CDR3: ASSLEGAGQPQH
V: TRBV7-9

CDR3: ASSNLGVSYNEQF
V: TRBV19

CDR3: ASSEGWSQGFETQY
V: TRBV6-1

CDR3: ASSLSLDTQY
V: TRBV5-6

CDR3: ASSFVREGNTEAF
V: TRBV12-1

CDR3: ASSLAGDYEQY
V: TRBV6-6

CDR3: ASSLSTSGYTGELF
V: TRBV5-1

CDR3: ASSPGHSYEQY
V: TRBV11-2

CDR3: ASSRSGGSGTDTQY
V: TRBV18

CDR3: ASSLEPGSDEKLF
V: TRBV7-2